This passage covers 9 T cell receptor beta chains from one sample sequenced in a study of blood T cell repertoires in COVID-19. Data came from immunoSEQ multiplex PCR; TCRdb stores just in-frame clones and leaves some out. This repertoire shows over 200,000 clones, about 85% found once; its top ten account for 11%. The sample taken for sequencing was PBMCs or T cells enriched from blood (not recorded which). These receptors were taken from a man aged 30-40 years who had recovered from COVID-19.

The chain has TRBV5-8 and TRBJ2-5; 8 nucleotides match TRBD2. Germline V gene lookup returns CDR1 SGHTS and CDR2 YDEGEE. J gave up 7 bases and V 8 bases, and 13 bases lay outside the gene matches. The CDR3 is made up of 14 amino acids. The CDR3, as DNA: TGTGCCAGTACCTCTAGCGGGCTGCTGGGGACCCAGTACTTC. Protein sequence: CASTSSGLLGTQYF.

The CDR3 here is CASSYSGSGSSYEQYF. In DNA, the CDR3 is TGTGCCAGCAGTTACTCTGGGAGCGGGAGCTCCTACGAGCAGTACTTC. The chain uses TRBV6-7 and TRBJ2-7, with 8 bases identical to TRBD2. TRBV6-7 has ORF status, its function being uncertain. This CDR3 comprises 16 residues. V shed 0 bases, J shed 0 bases, and the junction held 4 bases outside the gene matches.

This rearrangement joins TRBV19 to TRBJ2-2, with D unclear. CDR3 length equals 15 residues. Per germline, CDR1 LNHDA and CDR2 SQIVND (reference sequence). Trimming took off 5 bases at V and 6 bases at J, with 16 bases between the two ends. The CDR3 nucleotides read TGTGCCAGTAGTGAGGCCGTTGGTGCCCCCGGGGAGCTGTTTTTT. This sequence encodes CASSEAVGAPGELFF.

This chain joins TRBV11-2 and TRBJ1-3; D may be TRBD1 (6 bases). The CDR3 runs 18 residues. V was shortened by 5 bases and J by 4 bases, with 24 bases between the two germline ends. Germline V gene lookup returns CDR1 SGHAT and CDR2 FQNNGV. CDR3 region: CASSRRLSRGWEGNTIYF. CDR3 sequence (DNA): TGTGCCAGCAGCCGACGGCTGTCCAGGGGATGGGAAGGAAACACCATATATTTT. The whole variable domain, filled in from reference TRBV11-2 and TRBJ1-3, reads EAGVAQSPRYKIIEKRQSVAFWCNPISGHATLYWYQQILGQGPKLLIQFQNNGVVDDSQLPKDRFSAERLKGVDSTLKIQPAKLEDSAVYLCASSRRLSRGWEGNTIYFGEGSWLTVV.

The chain joins TRBV19 to TRBJ2-2, with unresolved D. Trimming left V 3 bases short and J 5 bases short, with 10 bases between. This CDR3 region has 14 residues. Germline loops: CDR1 LNHDA, CDR2 SQIVND (reference sequence). The CDR3 DNA follows: TGTGCCAGTAGTATTAGTTGGTTTACCGGGGAGCTGTTTTTT. Translated: CASSISWFTGELFF.

V is TRBV4-2 and J is TRBJ2-2; 11 positions match TRBD2. The germline CDR1 and CDR2 sequences are LGHNA and YNFKEQ. CDR3 size: 17 residues. The V and J ends lost 1 base and 7 bases, in that order; junction bases with no gene match: 8. Here the CDR3 reads CASSQGSGGDFHGELFF. In nucleotides, the CDR3 is TGTGCCAGCAGCCAAGGTAGCGGGGGGGATTTTCACGGGGAGCTGTTTTTT.

The V gene is TRBV5-4, the J gene TRBJ2-2; 8 bases agree with TRBD2. The CDR3 is made up of 14 amino acids. Germline CDR1 SGHNT, CDR2 YYREEE (reference sequence). The trim removed 5 bases at V and 0 bases at J, leaving 0 bases unmatched. This chain's CDR3 is CASRTSANTGELFF. As DNA, the CDR3 is TGTGCCAGCAGGACTAGCGCGAACACCGGGGAGCTGTTTTTT. The full variable domain, with the rest looked up from reference TRBV5-4 and TRBJ2-2, is ETGVTQSPTHLIKTRGQQVTLRCSSQSGHNTVSWYQQALGQGPQFIFQYYREEENGRGNFPPRFSGLQFPNYSSELNVNALELDDSALYLCASRTSANTGELFFGEGSRLTVL.

The chain has TRBV28 and TRBJ2-2; 9 bases are shared with TRBD2. V trimming: 5 bases; J trimming: 7 bases; junction bases outside the gene matches: 17. The length of the CDR3 is 18 residues. Per the germline V gene, CDR1 is MDHEN and CDR2 is SYDVKM. CDR3 coding DNA: TGTGCCAGCAGTACCAGCTGGGTAGCGGGAGTGGTTAACGGGGAGCTGTTTTTT. Translated, it gives CASSTSWVAGVVNGELFF.

This clone has more than one count but fewer than ten. V is TRBV6-4 and J is TRBJ2-1; TRBD1 matches 8 bases. The J segment lost 3 bases and the V segment lost 8 bases, leaving 6 bases of the junction unmatched. The CDR3 has 14 residues. Germline V gene data show CDR1 as MRHNA and CDR2 as SNTAGT. The CDR3: CASSDRGDYNEQFF. The CDR3 region has the DNA TGTGCCAGCTCAGACAGGGGAGACTACAATGAGCAGTTCTTC.